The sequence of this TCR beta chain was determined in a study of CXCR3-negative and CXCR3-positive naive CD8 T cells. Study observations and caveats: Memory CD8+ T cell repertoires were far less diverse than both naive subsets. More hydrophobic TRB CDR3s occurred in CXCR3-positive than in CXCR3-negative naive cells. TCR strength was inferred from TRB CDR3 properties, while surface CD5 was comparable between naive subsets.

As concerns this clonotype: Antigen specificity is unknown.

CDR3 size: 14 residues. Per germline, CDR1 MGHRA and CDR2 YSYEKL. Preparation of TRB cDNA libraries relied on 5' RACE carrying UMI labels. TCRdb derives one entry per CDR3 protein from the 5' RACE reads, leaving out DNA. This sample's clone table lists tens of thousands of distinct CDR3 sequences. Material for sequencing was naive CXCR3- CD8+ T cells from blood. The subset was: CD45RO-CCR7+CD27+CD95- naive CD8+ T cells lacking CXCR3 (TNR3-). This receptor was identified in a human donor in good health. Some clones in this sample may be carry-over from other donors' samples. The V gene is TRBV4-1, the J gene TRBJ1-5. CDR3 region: CASSRDNSYQPQRF.